This is a list of T cell receptor beta chains from one sample in a study of blood T cell repertoires in COVID-19. Libraries were prepared by immunoSEQ multiplex PCR; TCRdb keeps only in-frame clonotypes and omits some of them. This sample has approximately 440,000 clones, with about 92% found just once. Sequencing was carried out using PBMCs or T cells enriched from blood (not recorded which). The receptor source for this set is a man aged 18 to 30 who had recovered from COVID-19. Each CDR3 is given with its conserved first and last residue. A D gene is named only where the DNA matches it firmly. Size is omitted from some rows. Given values are once, few, many or a class for expanded clones.

abundance	v_gene	d_gene	j_gene	CDR3aa	CDR3nt
-	TRBV27	-	TRBJ1-6	CASSLGGLGSPLHF	TGTGCCAGCAGCTTGGGGGGGCTGGGATCACCCCTCCACTTT
once	TRBV5-1	TRBD1	TRBJ1-2	CASSPIDRGIGNYGYTF	TGCGCCAGCAGCCCAATCGACAGGGGGATTGGAAACTATGGCTACACCTTC
-	TRBV5-8	-	TRBJ1-3	CASSLVPGSLSGNTIYF	TGTGCCAGCAGCCTCGTGCCCGGGTCGCTCTCTGGAAACACCATATATTTT
-	TRBV11-2	TRBD1	TRBJ1-4	CASSLRQGLAANEKLFF	TGTGCCAGCAGTCTTAGACAGGGTCTCGCGGCTAATGAAAAACTGTTTTTT
-	TRBV29-1	TRBD1	TRBJ1-5	CSVRQGVHQPQHF	TGCAGCGTGAGACAGGGAGTTCATCAGCCCCAGCATTTT
-	TRBV7-3	TRBD1	TRBJ1-3	CASRSETGLGNTIYF	TGTGCCAGCAGATCAGAGACAGGGTTAGGAAACACCATATATTTT
-	TRBV1	-	TRBJ1-1	CTSSQDGSPTGTGGRNTEAFF	TGCACCAGCAGCCAAGATGGGAGTCCGACCGGGACAGGGGGCCGGAACACTGAAGCTTTCTTT
-	TRBV27	-	TRBJ1-3	CASGRSSGNTIYF	TGTGCTAGCGGGAGGAGCTCTGGAAACACCATATATTTT
once	TRBV7-8	-	TRBJ1-1	CASWIGRAGTEAFF	TGTGCCAGTTGGATAGGCAGGGCAGGAACTGAAGCTTTCTTT
once	TRBV4-1	-	TRBJ1-6	CASSQMYSQIYNSPLHF	TGCGCCAGCAGCCAAATGTACAGCCAGATATATAATTCACCCCTCCACTTT
-	TRBV12-5	TRBD1	TRBJ1-1	CASGLQGGTEAFF	TGTGCTAGTGGCCTACAGGGGGGCACTGAAGCTTTCTTT
-	TRBV4-1	-	TRBJ2-7	CASRGTVPYEQYF	TGCGCCAGCCGCGGGACGGTCCCCTACGAGCAGTACTTC
once	TRBV12-3/TRBV12-4	-	TRBJ1-2	CASSLLSTPGTF	TGTGCCAGCAGTTTACTGAGTACGCCGGGCACCTTC